This TCR beta chain was found in a study of human T cells and chemical hapten exposure. Study background: Variability of per-sample TCR yields stemmed mainly from small differences in pooled library volume.

The library gave individual cDNA molecules unique molecular identifiers. TCRdb recomputed calls from the RACE reads with MiXCR, one row per CDR3 protein. Of about 57,000 distinct CDR3 sequences detected, about 9.3% appear once; the ten largest clones hold about an eighth. Broader study findings: Expanded TCRs formed significantly more large CDR3 similarity clusters than controls.

Time point in this sample: patch test 1, 2 weeks after DPC sensitization. The treatment: therapeutic diphenylcyclopropenone sensitization with weekly scalp DPC. This clonotype was picked up a small number of times. Its antigen is still unknown. CDR3 size: 14 residues. With 4 bases clipped from V and 4 bases from J, the junction kept 1 base outside the gene matches. Looked up from germline, CDR1 is SGHRS and CDR2 is YFSETQ. The sequencing used whole blood, collected in connection with sensitization to the hapten diphenylcyclopropenone (DPC). This chain uses TRBV5-1 with TRBJ1-4, with TRBD1 matching 10 bases. This receptor was obtained from a woman in her thirties or forties with alopecia areata. Some clones in this sample may be carry-over from other donors' samples. As DNA, the CDR3 is TGCGCCAGCAGCAGGACAGGGGGTAATGAAAAACTGTTTTTT. Its translation is CASSRTGGNEKLFF. The full variable domain, rest sourced from reference TRBV5-1 and TRBJ1-4, is KAGVTQTPRYLIKTRGQQVTLSCSPISGHRSVSWYQQTPGQGLQFLFEYFSETQRNKGNFPGRFSGRQFSNSRSEMNVSTLELGDSALYLCASSRTGGNEKLFFGSGTQLSVL.